Given below is one TCR beta chain in context. This clone was picked up a small number of times. Its target antigen remains unknown. No much larger clone exists at a distance of one base, and base qualities are not known. This sample is part of a study of cytomegalovirus exposure and HLA in healthy donors listed by TCRdb under 2017. In the study overall: An earlier analysis of 550 to 700 of the donors reported 250 to 350 Gb of sequence data and roughly 100 million unique TCR beta sequences from some 180 million T cells. About 300 gigabases of sequencing data and 80 million or so unique TCR sequences were included in an early release covering around 600 HLA-typed donors. Of the roughly 390 genotyped donors, roughly 76% were placed in the genetic ancestry cluster associated with self-reported Caucasian donors. The study aimed to test whether cataloging public T cell receptors could reveal signatures of past pathogen exposure. Using immunosequencing, the study profiled T cell repertoires from 640 or so subjects and related those repertoires to cytomegalovirus serostatus. A separate validation cohort of 100 to 150 different subjects was used in addition to the approximately 700-subject first cohort. The study combined high-throughput TCR immunosequencing, statistical association of individual TCRs with disease status, and machine learning to predict cytomegalovirus infection status. In a later analysis, previously published TCR beta repertoires from 666 donors were re-analyzed and high-resolution HLA genotyping was added so that TCR occurrence patterns could be studied. The later analysis used no new phenotypic data to find candidate immune exposures, relying instead on TCR beta sequences and their occurrence across donors. To decide whether each TCR beta V gene segment behaved as functional or pseudogenic, an earlier analysis of 587 of the donors relied on high-throughput TCR beta sequencing. Donor age, sex, ethnicity and CMV serostatus were compiled alongside the repertoire data. A later genetic analysis used genome-wide SNP genotypes for about 55% of the 666 donors, treating that subset as a discovery cohort. Every repertoire in the discovery cohort had been generated on one and the same sequencing platform. HLA typing included class I and class II loci at four-digit resolution. The number of donors typed differed by locus, with 629-630 for A, B, C, DRB1 and DQB1, over 500 for DQA1, 600 to 610 for DPA1, and approximately 470 for DPB1. Roughly five DR-DQ haplotypes were treated as single units for association and clustering because of strong linkage in the cohort. Among approximately 370 genotyped donors of the cohort, an average of around 250,000 unique TCR beta nucleotide sequences was sequenced per donor, of which about 20% were non-productive. The paper as a whole reports these results and caveats: In a later analysis, several top co-occurrence clusters were reported to appear linked to parvovirus B19, influenza, CMV and Epstein-Barr virus. A later genetic analysis associated a missense DCLRE1C variant with V-gene and J-gene trimming of TCR beta chains, and an independent cohort replicated the association. A total of 150 to 200 TCR beta chains were listed by the study as associated with cytomegalovirus. Because counts were too low, seventeen rarely observed V segments, including chromosome 9 orphons, were left out of the earlier analysis of approximately 580 of the donors. A later genetic analysis reported fewer N-insertions in productive TCRs among donors in an Asian-associated ancestry cluster than the roughly 700-donor mean. Because HLA typing was unavailable for some donors at each locus, only the typed subset was used in association tests. A later analysis associated about 16,000 TCR beta sequences with specific HLA alleles at a false discovery rate of 0.05. Cytomegalovirus status was reported to be diagnosed by the classifier with high specificity and sensitivity in both the original and validation cohorts. Presence/absence analyses assumed roughly uniform sequencing depth across donors, an assumption that may not hold. In a later analysis, the rate of TCR association differed among HLA loci, with DRB1 alleles having the most associated TCRs and HLA-C alleles having the fewest. The authors suggested that the approach could potentially be extended to other disease states and immunological phenotypes. Only TCR beta chains were sequenced in this cohort, and the absence of alpha or paired-chain data limited detectable features. Compared with equally common non-associated chains, HLA-associated TCR beta chains in a later analysis were more clonally expanded and had lower generation probabilities. While some public TCRs were present in many individuals, most TCR sequences turned up only very rarely across donors. A cluster of highly shared sequence variants was judged likely to be a technical artifact of the sequencing pipeline. In an earlier analysis of a few hundred of the donors, most TCR beta V segments were observed in productive rearrangements about 90% or about 30% of the time, broadly matching IMGT annotations. Immune exposure information for the cohort was limited to CMV serostatus. Three of the identified cytomegalovirus-associated TCR beta chains were confirmed in vitro to be specific for cytomegalovirus antigens. A further reported finding was that TCR beta sequences accurately predicted the HLA-A and HLA-B alleles for most subjects in the first cohort. In a later analysis, most CMV-associated TCR beta chains were found to appear HLA-restricted, with HLA associations seemingly driven largely by CMV exposure. When HLA alleles, especially DR and DQ, strongly co-occurred, TCR associations were difficult to assign to individual alleles. The 87-base-pair reads could not distinguish some IMGT-functional V segments, including TRBV6-2 and TRBV6-3, so those segments were excluded. Linkage disequilibrium might explain the correlated functional status among segregating V segments, but an unknown experimental factor could not be excluded.

The library was built by means of the immunoSEQ multiplex PCR assay. For the multiplex PCR, a mixture combining 60 forward primers for TCR Vbeta segments and 13 reverse primers for TCR Jbeta segments was used. A multiplex PCR assay on genomic DNA amplified the CDR3 region of rearranged TCR beta genes. On the Illumina HiSeq System, the amplified TCR beta libraries were sequenced as 87-base-pair reads. In the source study's methods: A later analysis tallied around 80 million unique TCR beta chains across the 650 to 750 repertoires, and around 12 million of those chains were shared by two or more donors. Raw reads were error-corrected and collapsed into unique sequences with a nearest-neighbor algorithm that merged closely related sequences to remove PCR and sequencing errors. V, D and J gene segments were assigned by aligning CDR3 sequences to IMGT reference sequences. For a sequence to be retained, a match of at least six nucleotides to both a V gene segment and a J gene segment was required. A rearrangement counted as productive if the CDR3 had no stop codons and remained in frame with V and J, and every other rearrangement counted as non-productive. Following IMGT convention, CDR3 was defined as the stretch from the second conserved V-encoded cysteine to the conserved J-encoded phenylalanine. The earlier analysis of fewer than 700 of the donors excluded sequences that lacked an unambiguous match to a single V gene segment. In an earlier analysis of about 590 of the donors, a V segment was called functional when productive rearrangements were above 56.7%, and segregating when the standard deviation between donors exceeded 5%. To diagnose cytomegalovirus status from the catalog of TCR beta chain sequences, a statistical classification framework was built. A later analysis assigned V and J genes by comparing TCR nucleotide sequences with IMGT/GENE-DB human TR gene sequences. The TCRdist pipeline was used in a later analysis to assign CDR3 sequences and most-parsimonious VDJ recombination scenarios. A later analysis defined each TCR beta chain by its CDR3 amino acid sequence plus V-gene family, and excluded reads lacking a unique V-gene family. In a later analysis, a few hundred highly shared, low-generation-probability nucleotide sequences were removed to address suspected cross-contamination and a sequencing artifact. For each public chain, a later analysis derived a clonal expansion index from normalized ranks of inferred template counts within each repertoire. Generation probabilities in a later analysis came from a VDJ recombination model fitted to out-of-frame rearrangements, and those results were checked against IGoR. Hypergeometric tests were used in a later analysis to score TCR-TCR, TCR-HLA and TCR-CMV co-occurrence, with a repertoire-size bias correction applied to the TCR pairs. False discovery rates were estimated in a later analysis by permuting HLA or CMV assignments 20 times. In a later analysis, co-occurring TCRs were grouped with DBSCAN, and TCRdist sequence similarity was added when clustering was performed within HLA-allele-positive subsets. Repertoires with fewer than 30,000 or more than 120,000 public chains, plus five repertoires with anomalous nucleotide sharing, were excluded from co-occurrence clustering. Drawn from immuneACCESS, this table holds only the in-frame rearrangements with V and J called that TCRdb kept. Clones are partly lost; checked studies trace under half to an unresolved V gene and leave the rest unexplained. The V and J calls and the clone size are those of that table, but D and trimming were determined from the DNA. Recorded for this sample are approximately 130,000 clones; 84% of them occurred a single time. The ten largest account for 2% to 3% of the sample.

The CDR3 covers 14 residues, taking in both the cysteine and the phenylalanine. Only the CDR3 DNA stays, 42 bases, in frame from base 1. V was cut back by 0 bases and J by 8 bases, leaving a gap of 12 bases between them. The cohort was made up of about 670 healthy bone marrow donors. Cohort members were all nominally healthy when sampled, although unrecorded immune exposures were likely present. The donor was CMV seronegative and belonged to the group of 320 or so seronegative cohort members. A peripheral blood sample was collected from each donor, and TCR beta sequencing was performed on peripheral blood mononuclear cells. The Qiagen DNeasy Blood Extraction Kit was used to extract genomic DNA from the blood cell samples.

The sequenced sample was PBMCs. This clonotype originated in a man over 45 in good health and CMV-seronegative. This sequence uses TRBV5-3 and TRBJ1-5; there is no confident call for the D gene. TRBV5-3 is flagged as an ORF with uncertain function. The bases are TGTGCCAGAAGCTTGGGGGTCCCGGGGAAGCCCCAGCATTTT. This gives the protein CARSLGVPGKPQHF.